This entry describes one T cell receptor (beta chain). The CDR3 contains 14 residues. The germline V gene encodes CDR1 MNHNY and CDR2 SVGAGI (reference sequence). Deletions cut 5 bases from V and 6 bases from J, with 17 bases between. This entry is derived from a study of shared clonotypes between healthy human individuals. All donors were healthy HIV-negative adults lacking recent acute infections or vaccinations. Samples underwent the assay at deep level. Repertoires were generated with immunoSEQ multiplex PCR, while TCRdb's copy carries only in-frame clones and drops some. The top ten hold 0.13% of the sample, which has 2 million to 2.5 million clones, 85% to 95% seen once.

V and J are TRBV6-6 and TRBJ2-7; D might be TRBD2 (5 bases). Sequenced material: naive CD4+ T cells sorted from blood. Specified subset: CD45RA+ positively selected. This receptor was taken from a man younger than 35 in good health. Written as DNA, the CDR3 is TGTGCCAGCAGTGGCCTGGGCAGCCGGGGCGAGCAGTACTTC. It yields the protein CASSGLGSRGEQYF.